This T cell receptor (beta chain) was recovered during a study of PD-1 blockade in classical Hodgkin lymphoma. Points from the study as a whole: Diminished baseline TCR diversity has been reported in newly diagnosed patients relative to healthy donors. What caused the repertoire differences, perhaps disease activity or prior therapy, remains undefined.

Comments on this clone: The antigen is unknown.

Trimming pared 4 bases from V and 3 bases from J, leaving 13 bases between. CDR1 SGHDT and CDR2 YYEEEE come from the germline V gene. The CDR3 covers 14 residues. Time point specified: newly diagnosed, previously untreated cHL patient sample. The comparison group had newly diagnosed, previously untreated classical Hodgkin lymphoma. The assay was immunoSEQ multiplex PCR, and TCRdb's table has in-frame clones only and misses some. The sample consists of 20,000 to 25,000 clones, approximately 95% of them appearing once. The rearrangement links TRBV5-6 to TRBJ2-5; possibly TRBD2 for D (5 bases). Material for sequencing was peripheral blood mononuclear cells (PBMCs). The receptor was derived from a human donor with classical Hodgkin lymphoma. CDR3 residues: CASSHRVREETQYF. Here the CDR3 DNA reads TGTGCCAGCAGCCATAGGGTGAGGGAAGAGACCCAGTACTTC.